This TCR beta chain was sequenced in a study of blood T cell repertoires in COVID-19. As for the study in general: Samples representing acute and convalescent COVID-19 were sourced from the United States, Italy and Spain. From T cells, B-cell-depleted T cells, or PBMCs came the material, which was cDNA or gDNA.

V was pared by 5 bases and J by 3 bases, with 17 bases between. Per the germline V gene, CDR1 is SGHRS and CDR2 is YFSETQ. The CDR3 covers 15 residues. As processed by the authors: Reference gene primer amplification gave estimated nucleated cell counts. Produced via immunoSEQ multiplex PCR; TCRdb's table is partial and in-frame only. V and J calls and clone size are as listed in that table; D and trimming were resolved from the DNA. The sample carries just over 200,000 clones, over 70% recorded once. This rearrangement joins TRBV5-1 to TRBJ1-1; tentatively, D is TRBD1 (6 bases). The sequenced sample consisted of peripheral blood. The TCR comes from a woman in her 70s with acute or convalescent COVID-19. CDR3 DNA: TGCGCCAGCAGACGAACAGGGAATTCGGACACTGAAGCTTTCTTT. Protein product: CASRRTGNSDTEAFF.